Listed below are T cell receptor beta chains from one sample, sequenced in a study of T cell responses to AZD1222 COVID-19 vaccine. The protocol was immunoSEQ multiplex PCR, while the TCRdb copy is restricted to in-frame clones and leaves out a portion. The sample holds roughly 170,000 clones, about 89% seen once. Sequenced material: peripheral blood, taken on day 0 of AZD1222 vaccination. The source is an adult in good health. Each CDR3 is given without its conserved first and last residue.

v_call cdr3_aa
TRBV9 ASSPGTSGYNEQF
TRBV5-8 ASSLRGSYNEQF
TRBV18 ASSPSGRNTEAF
TRBV7-9 ASSSESAHTGELF
TRBV10-3 AISDRGQGGETQY
TRBV30 AADWGGIYYEQY
TRBV4-1 ASSQDRQGANTEAF
TRBV19 ASSARRTGTDTAPF
TRBV7-6 ASSPGLAGDGEQY
TRBV5-4 ASSFQGSYNSPLH
TRBV19 ASSLQSSYNSPLH
TRBV27 ASSLSSGLYEQY
TRBV11-3 ASSLGAGGYTDTQY
TRBV19 ASSSRQGYQPQH
TRBV7-9 ASSLAGETQY
TRBV9 ASSVGSGASYEQY
TRBV19 ASSAQGGTGELF
TRBV28 ASSSHLTGGKETQY
TRBV2 ASSEAGSGNTIY
TRBV2 ASSEGTANGNTIY
TRBV5-4 ASSGGPLKGVLT
TRBV28 ASRPSGQVRDEQY
TRBV11-3 ASSLAAGPAEQF
TRBV27 ASSLSTGLPRTGELF
TRBV7-2 ASSLLRYNEQF
TRBV18 ASSPFTGNQPQH
TRBV28 AGRETGGNYGYT
TRBV5-1 ASSFPQRGGRAVNEQF
TRBV7-2 ASSLVGGHTEAF
TRBV2 ATAPDRGSNQPQH
TRBV24-1 ATSDNLNTEAF
TRBV6-2/TRBV6-3 ASSNRNEQF
TRBV21-1 ASSKVRNTGELF
TRBV7-9 ASSSQGTDTQY
TRBV19 ASSNSGNTIY
TRBV9 ASSRGGSDTQY
TRBV2 ASSATNQPQH
TRBV19 ASTKRGTVLYGYT
TRBV27 ASSLSYGASGYT
TRBV9 ASSEGQGTAETQY
TRBV6-5 ASSLPGTGELF
TRBV19 ASRTGPNTEAF
TRBV28 ASSTPTGVNTEAF
TRBV6-1 ASSDRGLEQY
TRBV7-9 ASSPPRGQGEQF
TRBV9 ASSAGQGSEQY
TRBV7-2 ASSYPTENIQY
TRBV28 ASRYMVGGRYGYT
TRBV10-1 ASSDDRRSGTEAF
TRBV5-6 ASRAPGDGEQF
TRBV5-4 ASSRVGQGRSAEAF
TRBV30 AWSPQGNQPQH
TRBV18 ASSRTSGRPITGELF
TRBV7-2 ASSLPPTYEQY
TRBV5-6 ASSVTRAGNTIY
TRBV6-5 ASSFNTVTYEQY
TRBV18 ASSEPRGNIQY
TRBV18 ASSPSSGTSPEAF
TRBV5-1 ASSFEGGGNTIY
TRBV28 ALKETGREQPQH